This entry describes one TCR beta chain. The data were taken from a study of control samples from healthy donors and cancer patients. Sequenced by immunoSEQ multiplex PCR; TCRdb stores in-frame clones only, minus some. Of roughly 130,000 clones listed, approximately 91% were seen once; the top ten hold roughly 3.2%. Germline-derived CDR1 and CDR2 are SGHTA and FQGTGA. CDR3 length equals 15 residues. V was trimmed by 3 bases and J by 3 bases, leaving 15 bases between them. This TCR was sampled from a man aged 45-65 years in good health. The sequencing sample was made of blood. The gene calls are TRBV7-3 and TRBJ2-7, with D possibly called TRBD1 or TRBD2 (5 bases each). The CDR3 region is CASSLSGTDNYEQYF. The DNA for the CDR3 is TGTGCCAGCAGCTTGTCCGGGACGGACAACTACGAGCAGTACTTC.